This TCR beta chain was captured in a study of a mutant IDH1 vaccine in newly diagnosed glioma. The J segment lost 1 base and the V segment lost 3 bases, leaving 4 bases of the junction unmatched. The CDR3 length is 16 residues. Germline loops: CDR1 SGHTA, CDR2 FQGNSA. Described time point: week 23, last vaccination. The investigators gave 300 ug of mutant IDH1 20-mer peptide in each vaccine dose, together with topical imiquimod. Profiling relied on immunoSEQ multiplex PCR, and the TCRdb table lists in-frame clones only, not all of them. The sample shows 50,000 to 70,000 clones, over 70% of them seen only once. The table lists this clone with a few counts. No antigen is known for it.

The material was PBMCs, obtained from a glioma patient whose treatment included an IDH1 peptide vaccine. This rearrangement joins TRBV7-2 to TRBJ2-5, with 11 bases fitting TRBD2. The source of this sequence is a man aged 18 to 35 with glioma. CDR3 DNA sequence: TGTGCCAGCAGCTTTGGACTAGCGGGTTCCCAAGAGACCCAGTACTTC. Its translation: CASSFGLAGSQETQYF.